The next 31 T cell receptor beta chains were all read from a single sample in a study of blood T cells in healthy people across ages. Using a J-beta primer mix together with a sample-barcoded 5' primer, a second PCR was run for 7 to 11 cycles. MiXCR, run by TCRdb on the 5' RACE reads, gives a single entry per CDR3 protein. The sample has about 620,000 distinct CDR3 sequences, 45% to 60% seen once. Sequencing used blood. The receptors originated from a woman of 80 years or more in good health.

The V gene is TRBV20-1, the J gene TRBJ2-3; D perhaps matches TRBD2 (5 bases). V dropped 3 bases and J dropped 0 bases, with 16 bases sitting between them. This CDR3 is built from 16 residues. Germline CDR1 DFQATT, CDR2 SNEGSKA (reference sequence). This CDR3 is CSARPLGSSSTDTQYF. CDR3 coding DNA: TGCAGTGCTAGGCCCCTAGGGAGCTCTAGCACAGATACGCAGTATTTT.

This sequence joins TRBV4-3 and TRBJ2-3; D ambiguous. Deletions cut 2 bases from V and 0 bases from J, with 15 bases between. This CDR3 spans 17 amino acids. The germline gives CDR1 LGHNA, CDR2 YSLEER. CDR3 in DNA: TGCGCCAGCAGCCAATCGGCCGGGCAGGCCAGCACAGATACGCAGTATTTT. Translated, it gives CASSQSAGQASTDTQYF.

CDR3 sequence reads: CASSLQGAGGNQPQHF. As DNA, the CDR3 is TGTGCCAGCAGCTTACAGGGGGCCGGTGGCAATCAGCCCCAGCATTTT. The rearrangement links TRBV7-2 to TRBJ1-5, with 8 nucleotides matching TRBD1. The CDR3 has 16 residues. With V trimmed by 2 bases and J by 2 bases, 5 bases remained unmatched. Germline V gene sequence: CDR1 SGHTA, CDR2 FQGNSA.

V gene TRBV28 combines with J gene TRBJ1-2, with a possible D match to TRBD1 (5 bases). The germline V and J ends were trimmed by 6 bases and 4 bases, with 21 bases remaining between them. CDR1 MDHEN and CDR2 SYDVKM come from the germline V gene. The CDR3 contains 16 residues. CDR3 DNA: TGTGCCAGCAGCTTCGACAGCACCCTTTCTAGCTATGGCTACACCTTC. This codes for CASSFDSTLSSYGYTF.

This clonotype occurred many times. This chain joins TRBV4-1 and TRBJ1-5, with unresolved D. Trimming stripped 2 bases from V and 0 bases from J, with 8 bases between. Germline loops: CDR1 MGHRA, CDR2 YSYEKL. The CDR3 runs to 15 residues. Here the CDR3 reads CASSQRVDSNQPQHF. For the CDR3, the DNA is TGCGCCAGCAGCCAAAGGGTGGATAGCAATCAGCCCCAGCATTTT.

The chain recombines TRBV12-3 or TRBV12-4 with TRBJ2-2, with a possible D match to TRBD2 (6 bases). This CDR3 has 15 residues. With 5 bases removed from V and 7 bases from J, the gap between germline ends came to 17 bases. The CDR3 protein is CASSTFGTRGGELFF. For the CDR3, the DNA is TGTGCCAGCAGTACCTTCGGGACTCGGGGCGGGGAGCTGTTTTTT.

Turning to this clonotype: This could be a read error, since a much larger clone is one nucleotide away. This chain links TRBV12-3 or TRBV12-4 with TRBJ2-1, with TRBD1 as a possible D gene (6 bases). TRBJ2-7 explains the end of the DNA better; the J call may be wrong. This CDR3 comprises 15 residues. CDR3 residues: CASSLRTAGHNEQYF. CDR3 DNA sequence: TGTGCCAGCAGTTTAAGGACAGCCGGCCACAATGAGCAGTACTTC.

The chain recombines TRBV14 with TRBJ2-5; the D call may be TRBD1 or TRBD2 (6 bases each). Between the trimmed V and J ends, which lost 1 base and 5 bases, there was a span of 14 bases. Germline loops: CDR1 SGHDN, CDR2 FVKESK. The CDR3 has 15 residues. This CDR3 reads CASSQVRGVLETQYF. CDR3 sequence (DNA): TGTGCCAGCAGCCAAGTGAGGGGGGTGCTGGAGACCCAGTACTTC.

The chain combines TRBV12-3 or TRBV12-4 with TRBJ1-1, with a possible D match to TRBD1 (6 bases). V was trimmed by 7 bases and J by 2 bases, leaving 26 bases between them. This CDR3 comprises 18 residues. The CDR3 sequence is CASIPGPPPPTGNTEAFF. For the CDR3, the DNA is TGTGCCAGCATCCCGGGGCCCCCTCCTCCGACAGGAAACACTGAAGCTTTCTTT.

About this clonotype itself: This sequence may be a read error, since a much larger clone differs from it by one base. The final CDR3 position lacks the conserved phenylalanine or tryptophan, pointing to a likely read error. V gene TRBV3-1 combines with J gene TRBJ2-1; 9 bases agree with TRBD1. This CDR3 region has 15 residues. The trim removed 4 bases at V and 7 bases at J, leaving 8 bases unmatched. Germline V gives CDR1 LGHDT, CDR2 YNNKEL (reference sequence). CDR3 bases: TGTGCCAGCAGCCGATGGGACAGGGAGAGGAATGAGCAGTTCTAC. This translates into CASSRWDRERNEQFY.

This chain uses TRBV4-2 with TRBJ1-2; the match to TRBD1 covers 8 bases. Germline assignment: CDR1 LGHNA and CDR2 YNFKEQ. There are 18 residues in the CDR3. The trim removed 2 bases at V and 1 base at J, leaving 12 bases unmatched. CDR3 amino acids: CASSQTRGRFIGNYGYTF. CDR3 DNA: TGTGCCAGCAGCCAAACCAGGGGGCGCTTTATCGGTAACTATGGCTACACCTTC.

The chain couples TRBV5-1 to TRBJ1-1; D is ambiguous. Germline loops: CDR1 SGHRS, CDR2 YFSETQ. Trimming removed 6 bases from V and 3 bases from J, with 12 bases in between. The CDR3 sequence is 13 residues long. DNA of the CDR3: TGCGCCAGCATGAAAGATAAGGACACTGAAGCTTTCTTT. As protein: CASMKDKDTEAFF.

The chain is built from TRBV20-1 and TRBJ2-7, with 9 bases that match TRBD1. V lost 2 bases to trimming and J lost 4 bases; unmatched junction nucleotides: 6. From germline, CDR1 is DFQATT and CDR2 SNEGSKA (reference sequence). This CDR3 comprises 14 residues. CDR3 loop: CSARPGTGWYEQYF. The CDR3 DNA sequence: TGCAGTGCTAGACCCGGGACAGGGTGGTACGAGCAGTACTTC.

This clonotype occurred a few times. The chain carries TRBV29-1 and TRBJ1-4; weak D call: TRBD1 (5 bases). The germline CDR1 and CDR2 sequences are SQVTM and ANQGSEA. V was clipped by 4 bases and J by 6 bases, with 9 bases between them. The CDR3 extends over 12 amino acids. CDR3 coding DNA: TGCAGCGTTGGAGGGGTAGATGAAAAACTGTTTTTT. Translating gives CSVGGVDEKLFF. The whole variable domain, filled in from reference TRBV29-1 and TRBJ1-4, reads SAVISQKPSRDICQRGTSLTIQCQVDSQVTMMFWYRQQPGQSLTLIATANQGSEATYESGFVIDKFPISRPNLTFSTLTVSNMSPEDSSIYLCSVGGVDEKLFFGSGTQLSVL.

The chain links TRBV7-2 to TRBJ1-5, with D possibly matching TRBD1 (5 bases). CDR3 size: 15 residues. V lost 3 bases to trimming and J lost 4 bases, with 13 bases between them. The germline gives CDR1 SGHTA, CDR2 FQGNSA. The DNA for the CDR3 is TGTGCCAGCAGCTTTTCAGGGCGGGGTAATCAGCCCCAGCATTTT. It translates to CASSFSGRGNQPQHF.

This clonotype was observed once. J is TRBJ2-1 and V is TRBV5-1; TRBD2 might be the D (5 bases). With 6 bases removed from V and 0 bases from J, the gap between germline ends came to 13 bases. Germline values: CDR1 SGHRS, CDR2 YFSETQ. The CDR3 contains 15 residues. CDR3 residues: CASTKLASSYNEQFF. CDR3 sequence (DNA): TGCGCCAGCACTAAGTTAGCGAGCTCCTACAATGAGCAGTTCTTC. The complete variable domain, with remaining parts taken from reference TRBV5-1 and TRBJ2-1, reads KAGVTQTPRYLIKTRGQQVTLSCSPISGHRSVSWYQQTPGQGLQFLFEYFSETQRNKGNFPGRFSGRQFSNSRSEMNVSTLELGDSALYLCASTKLASSYNEQFFGPGTRLTVL.

The CDR3 coding sequence is TGCAGTGCTAGGGTGTTGGACAGCGACTCCTACAATGAGCAGTTCTTC. Translating gives CSARVLDSDSYNEQFF. This chain connects TRBV20-1 to TRBJ2-1; possible D gene TRBD1, 6 bases. CDR1 and CDR2 from the germline V gene are DFQATT and SNEGSKA (reference sequence). The CDR3 has 16 residues. Trimming took 3 bases from V and 0 from J, leaving 15 bases between them.

J is TRBJ2-1 and V is TRBV4-1, with a possible D match to TRBD2 (7 bases). From germline, CDR1 is MGHRA and CDR2 YSYEKL. Trimming cost V 0 bases and J 2 bases, with 14 bases left between them. The CDR3 runs 17 residues. The CDR3 DNA follows: TGCGCCAGCAGCCAAGATCCCTCCGGGGGGCCCTACAATGAGCAGTTCTTC. Translating gives CASSQDPSGGPYNEQFF.

This clonotype was observed at least ten times. V usage is TRBV2 and J usage is TRBJ2-7; 7 bases map to TRBD2. This CDR3 has 16 amino acids. After removal of 6 bases from V and 7 bases from J, the junction contained 18 bases not matched to a gene. Per germline, CDR1 SNHLY and CDR2 FYNNEI. CDR3 bases: TGTGCCAGCAGGGTAAAGGCTAGCGGCCCCTCCGGAGAGCAGTACTTC. Amino acid sequence: CASRVKASGPSGEQYF.

The chain employs TRBV10-3 and TRBJ2-7, with 10 bases lining up with TRBD1. The CDR3 covers 13 residues. The J segment lost 6 bases and the V segment lost 10 bases, leaving 9 bases of the junction unmatched. Per the germline V gene, CDR1 is ENHRY and CDR2 is SYGVKD. The CDR3, as DNA: TGTGCCACTCGGACAGGGGGTGTTTCCGAGCAGTACTTC. Translating it yields CATRTGGVSEQYF.

The chain links TRBV7-9 to TRBJ2-7, with D unresolved. This CDR3 spans 14 amino acids. Looked up from germline, CDR1 is SEHNR and CDR2 is FQNEAQ (reference sequence). Trimming took 5 bases from V and 5 from J, leaving 16 bases between them. Here the CDR3 DNA reads TGTGCCAGCAGCCCGGACCCCTTTGTAGACGAGCAGTACTTC. It translates to CASSPDPFVDEQYF.

This clonotype occurred many times. The chain carries TRBV28 and TRBJ2-1; the match to TRBD2 covers 7 bases. This CDR3 is built from 15 residues. Trimming removed 6 bases from V and 2 bases from J; junction bases left unmatched: 7. Germline CDR1 and CDR2: MDHEN and SYDVKM. CDR3 amino acids: CASSPGGGAYNEQFF. DNA of the CDR3: TGTGCCAGCAGCCCAGGCGGGGGAGCCTACAATGAGCAGTTCTTC.

This clonotype was seen once. A much larger clone lies one base from this, so it may be a read error. V is TRBV3-1 and J is TRBJ2-4; D call uncertain. CDR3 length equals 16 residues. Germline CDR1 reads LGHDT; CDR2 reads YNNKEL (reference sequence). This chain's CDR3 is CAGSQRQTQAKNIQYF. CDR3 bases: TGTGCCGGCAGCCAAAGACAAACTCAAGCCAAAAACATTCAGTACTTC.

The J gene is TRBJ2-3, the V gene TRBV20-1, with 7 bases identical to TRBD2. Germline V gene sequence: CDR1 DFQATT, CDR2 SNEGSKA (reference sequence). This CDR3 has 16 amino acids. After removal of 0 bases from V and 4 bases from J, the junction contained 10 bases not matched to a gene. In DNA form, the CDR3 reads TGCAGTGCTAGAGATGTTGGCGGGAGTTTAGCAGATACGCAGTATTTT. Its translation is CSARDVGGSLADTQYF.

This clonotype was seen a few times. This rearrangement joins TRBV27 to TRBJ2-2; no clear D. V was clipped by 3 bases and J by 7 bases, with 9 bases between them. CDR1 is MNHEY and CDR2 is SMNVEV in the germline V gene (reference sequence). This CDR3 has 13 amino acids. This chain's CDR3 is CASSFLGSGELFF. CDR3 DNA sequence: TGTGCCAGCAGTTTCTTAGGCAGCGGGGAGCTGTTTTTT.

A few counts support this clonotype. The rearrangement joins TRBV2 to TRBJ2-2; 7 nucleotides align to TRBD1. The CDR3 is made up of 15 amino acids. The V and J ends lost 8 bases and 5 bases, in that order; junction bases with no gene match: 11. The germline CDR1 and CDR2 sequences are SNHLY and FYNNEI. The CDR3 loop is CASSSDRVPTGELFF. The CDR3 region has the DNA TGTGCCAGCTCCAGCGACAGGGTCCCAACCGGGGAGCTGTTTTTT.

This clonotype was detected ten times or more. The chain carries TRBV6-6 and TRBJ2-7; 7 bases map to TRBD1. CDR1 and CDR2 from the germline V gene are MNHNY and SVGAGI (reference sequence). J gave up 4 bases and V 6 bases, and 3 bases lay outside the gene matches. The CDR3 extends over 12 amino acids. CDR3 residues: CASRSRGYEQYF. The CDR3 region has the DNA TGTGCCAGCAGAAGCAGGGGGTACGAGCAGTACTTC.

The rearrangement joins TRBV5-1 to TRBJ2-5; possible D gene TRBD2, 6 bases. This CDR3 comprises 19 residues. Germline V lookup: CDR1 SGHRS, CDR2 YFSETQ. The germline V and J ends were trimmed by 4 bases and 2 bases, with 27 bases remaining between them. Here the CDR3 reads CASSLRTIADPRQQETQYF. The CDR3, as DNA: TGCGCCAGCAGCCTGAGGACTATTGCTGACCCCAGACAACAAGAGACCCAGTACTTC.

This clonotype was found many times. V usage is TRBV28 and J usage is TRBJ1-2; D gene uncertain. From germline, CDR1 is MDHEN and CDR2 SYDVKM. The CDR3 loop spans 12 amino acids. Trimming removed 2 bases from V and 2 bases from J, with 3 bases in between. CDR3 loop: CASSLVNYGYTF. CDR3 in DNA: TGTGCCAGCAGTTTAGTGAACTATGGCTACACCTTC.

The chain employs TRBV21-1 and TRBJ2-2. TRBV21-1 is noted as a pseudogene. The CDR3 is 9 amino acids. The CDR3 spells CASVGELFF. Here the CDR3 DNA reads TGTGCCAGCGTGGGGGAGCTGTTTTTT.

Ten or more counts support this clonotype. This rearrangement joins TRBV3-1 to TRBJ2-7; D is undetermined. This CDR3 is 11 amino acids long. The V and J ends lost 3 bases and 4 bases respectively, with 4 bases between them. The V gene's germline CDR1 is LGHDT and CDR2 YNNKEL (reference sequence). The CDR3 is CASSHEYEQYF. The CDR3 nucleotides read TGTGCCAGCAGCCATGAATACGAGCAGTACTTC.